Listed below are T cell receptor beta chains from one sample, sequenced in a study of blood T cells in healthy people across ages. One entry per CDR3 protein, called by TCRdb with MiXCR from the 5' RACE reads. This table has 780,000 or so distinct CDR3 sequences, about 48% appearing once. Input material: blood. Receptors originate from a man at least 80 years old in good health. Both conserved end residues are part of each CDR3. D genes are given only for firm matches. Expanded clones get a size class; other rows say once, few or many, or leave the size out.

size	V	D	J	CDR3	DNA
once	TRBV28	TRBD2	TRBJ2-7	CASSLSSGRALLYEQYF	TGTGCCAGCAGTTTGTCTAGCGGGAGGGCCTTGTTGTACGAGCAGTACTTC
many	TRBV18	.	TRBJ1-2	CASSPGDYGYTF	TGTGCCAGCAGCCCGGGGGACTATGGCTACACCTTC
once	TRBV12-3/TRBV12-4	.	TRBJ1-2	CASSQMGEGYGYTF	TGTGCCAGCAGTCAAATGGGGGAGGGGTATGGCTACACCTTC
.	TRBV2	.	TRBJ2-3	CASSEKVRYAYF	TGTGCCAGCAGTGAAAAGGTCAGATACGCGTATTTT
.	TRBV6-5	TRBD2	TRBJ2-5	CASSYGGEYNEQYF	TGTGCCAGCAGTTACGGGGGGGAATACAATGAGCAGTACTTC
few	TRBV29-1	TRBD2	TRBJ2-5	CSVELAGAETQYF	TGCAGCGTTGAACTAGCGGGAGCAGAGACCCAGTACTTC
.	TRBV12-3/TRBV12-4	TRBD2	TRBJ2-1	CASSNPGGGLNEQFF	TGTGCCAGCTCTAACCCGGGAGGGGGACTCAATGAGCAGTTCTTC
.	TRBV7-9	.	TRBJ2-1	CASNDNSGRGGHEQFF	TGTGCCAGCAACGACAATTCGGGGCGAGGAGGGCATGAGCAGTTCTTC
.	TRBV7-2	TRBD2	TRBJ2-7	CASSLNPGLAGGREQYF	TGTGCCAGCAGCTTAAACCCCGGACTAGCGGGAGGTCGCGAGCAGTACTTC
.	TRBV20-1	.	TRBJ1-4	CSARRGGAASNEKLFF	TGCAGTGCACGGCGGGGGGGCGCGGCCAGTAATGAAAAACTGTTTTTT
few	TRBV30	.	TRBJ2-7	CAWRQIRGEQYF	TGTGCCTGGAGGCAAATCAGGGGCGAGCAGTACTTC
few	TRBV10-2	.	TRBJ2-1	CASRGTLPEQFF	TGCGCCAGCAGGGGGACCCTGCCTGAGCAGTTCTTC
few	TRBV15	TRBD1	TRBJ2-7	CATSENRGSPYEQYF	TGTGCCACCAGCGAGAACAGGGGTTCCCCCTACGAGCAGTACTTC
.	TRBV7-2	.	TRBJ1-2	CASSLGRAGSGYTF	TGTGCCAGCAGCTTAGGGCGGGCAGGGTCTGGCTACACCTTC
few	TRBV3-1	TRBD1	TRBJ2-1	CASSPSRRQGDEQFF	TGTGCCAGCAGCCCAAGTCGGCGGCAGGGGGATGAGCAGTTCTTC
.	TRBV10-1	.	TRBJ1-2	CASRKRGEDCGYTF	TGCGCCAGCAGAAAAAGGGGAGAGGACTGTGGCTACACCTTC
.	TRBV20-1	.	TRBJ1-5	CSVTSSNQPQHF	TGCAGTGTGACGTCCAGCAATCAGCCCCAGCATTTT
.	TRBV21-1	.	TRBJ2-7	CASSLPLAMHEQYF	TGTGCCAGCAGCCTTCCCCTAGCGATGCACGAGCAGTACTTC
few	TRBV3-1	.	TRBJ2-1	CASSPLRGRAGQGEQFF	TGTGCCAGCAGCCCCCTTCGGGGGAGGGCCGGTCAGGGGGAGCAGTTCTTC
few	TRBV13	.	TRBJ2-1	CASSLEAGLIHNEQFF	TGTGCCAGCAGCTTAGAGGCCGGACTGATCCACAATGAGCAGTTCTTC
few	TRBV27	.	TRBJ2-5	CASRLDRGGQETQYF	TGTGCCAGCAGACTAGACAGGGGAGGGCAAGAGACCCAGTACTTC
.	TRBV12-3/TRBV12-4	.	TRBJ2-7	CASSPSGGEQYF	TGTGCCAGCAGTCCGTCTGGAGGAGAGCAGTACTTC
.	TRBV2	.	TRBJ2-3	CASRNGQSTDTQYF	TGTGCCAGCAGGAACGGACAGAGCACAGATACGCAGTATTTT
.	TRBV10-3	.	TRBJ1-1	CAISDLRGTEAFF	TGTGCCATCAGTGACCTCAGAGGGACTGAAGCTTTCTTT
.	TRBV29-1	TRBD1	TRBJ1-4	CSGGPGTGNEKLFF	TGCAGCGGCGGTCCCGGGACAGGCAATGAAAAACTGTTTTTT
.	TRBV5-1	.	TRBJ2-5	CASSALAGSQETQYF	TGCGCCAGCAGCGCACTGGCGGGAAGTCAAGAGACCCAGTACTTC
.	TRBV28	TRBD2	TRBJ2-3	CASSLSRWSGRSTDTQYF	TGTGCCAGCAGTTTGTCCCGATGGAGCGGGAGGTCCACAGATACGCAGTATTTT
few	TRBV7-2	.	TRBJ2-3	CASSQTTVLDTQYF	TGTGCCAGCAGTCAAACGACCGTCCTGGATACGCAGTATTTT
few	TRBV2	.	TRBJ2-3	CASSGGGNTQYF	TGTGCCAGCAGTGGGGGAGGAAATACGCAGTATTTT
.	TRBV5-6	.	TRBJ2-7	CASSLRRIYEQYF	TGTGCCAGCAGCTTGCGAAGGATTTACGAGCAGTACTTC
.	TRBV20-1	.	TRBJ2-7	CSAPDAPGDEQYF	TGCAGTGCTCCCGACGCCCCGGGCGACGAGCAGTACTTC
.	TRBV12-5	TRBD1	TRBJ2-5	CASGLTGANEQYF	TGTGCTAGTGGCCTGACAGGGGCTAATGAGCAGTACTTC
few	TRBV27	TRBD1	TRBJ2-7	CASSTLGTVLSSYEQYF	TGTGCCAGCAGTACCCTCGGGACAGTCCTTAGCTCCTACGAGCAGTACTTC
.	TRBV5-1	TRBD2	TRBJ2-1	CASSILTSGSRNEQFF	TGCGCCAGCAGCATCCTCACTAGCGGGAGTCGGAATGAGCAGTTCTTC
.	TRBV20-1	.	TRBJ1-6	CSASRDSPLHF	TGCAGTGCTAGTAGGGATTCACCCCTCCACTTT
.	TRBV28	.	TRBJ2-7	CARTPGGAESSYEQYF	TGTGCCCGCACCCCAGGCGGCGCCGAGAGCTCCTACGAGCAGTACTTC
many	TRBV12-3/TRBV12-4	.	TRBJ1-6	CASSLSIPGRSPLHF	TGTGCCAGCAGTTTATCCATCCCCGGGCGTTCACCCCTCCACTTT
.	TRBV7-9	.	TRBJ2-1	CASKWWLSSYNEQFF	TGTGCCAGCAAATGGTGGTTGAGCTCCTACAATGAGCAGTTCTTC
.	TRBV7-9	TRBD2	TRBJ2-1	CASSLPSGRAEQFF	TGTGCCAGCAGCTTACCTAGCGGGAGGGCCGAGCAGTTCTTC
.	TRBV9	TRBD2	TRBJ2-1	CASSVLGTSGSHEQFF	TGTGCCAGCAGCGTACTTGGGACTAGCGGGTCGCATGAGCAGTTCTTC